These T cell receptor beta chains were read from a single sample in a study of blood T cell repertoires in COVID-19. Produced via immunoSEQ multiplex PCR; TCRdb's table is partial and in-frame only. The table shows some 460,000 clones, with around nine tenths occurring only once. Sequenced input: peripheral blood. All receptors come from a woman in her 30s with acute or convalescent COVID-19. Both conserved end residues are part of each CDR3. Each record gives: V gene, clone size, CDR3 length, J gene, D gene, CDR3 DNA, CDR3 protein. The D gene is left open where the match is weak. Rows may omit the clone size; those that give it use once, few, many or a size class.

TRBV30	NA	14	TRBJ1-6	TRBD1	TGTGCCAGCCGCACAGGGGGGAATAATTCACCCCTCCACTTT	CASRTGGNNSPLHF
TRBV27	NA	14	TRBJ1-1	NA	TGTGCCAGCAGTTTATATGGGGGGGGGACTGAAGCTTTCTTT	CASSLYGGGTEAFF
TRBV5-1	NA	16	TRBJ2-7	TRBD2	TGCGCCAGCAGCTTGGGGCTAGCGGGGGTAAGATACGAGCAGTACTTC	CASSLGLAGVRYEQYF
TRBV2	NA	15	TRBJ2-2	NA	TGTGCCAGCAGCCCGGGAAGGGGGGGCCTCGGGGAGCTGTTTTTT	CASSPGRGGLGELFF
TRBV7-8	NA	15	TRBJ2-3	TRBD1	TGTGCCAGCACCGGGACAGGAGATATCACAGATACGCAGTATTTT	CASTGTGDITDTQYF
TRBV5-5	NA	15	TRBJ2-7	TRBD1	TGTGCCAGCAGCGTACGACCCACAGGGGGCGCGGCGCAGTACTTC	CASSVRPTGGAAQYF
TRBV24-1	NA	16	TRBJ2-3	TRBD2	TGTGCCACCAGTGATCCCGGGACTACCTCCACAGATACGCAGTATTTT	CATSDPGTTSTDTQYF
TRBV6-5	NA	14	TRBJ2-5	NA	TGTGCCAGCAGACGACGGGGGGCCTTGGAGACCCAGTACTTC	CASRRRGALETQYF
TRBV29-1	once	12	TRBJ2-7	NA	TGCAGCGTTGTAACAGGACCGTACGAGCAGTACTTC	CSVVTGPYEQYF
TRBV9	NA	15	TRBJ2-1	TRBD2	TGTGCCAGCAGCGTAGGTGGGGGGGTTACAAATGAGCAGTTCTTC	CASSVGGGVTNEQFF
TRBV7-9	few	18	TRBJ2-7	TRBD2	TGTGCCAGCAGCCCCCAGGCTAGCGGGGGGGCGTTTTCCTACGAGCAGTACTTC	CASSPQASGGAFSYEQYF
TRBV7-8	once	15	TRBJ2-7	TRBD1	TGTGCCAGCAGCCCCGGGACAGCACCTCTGGGGGAGCAGTACTTC	CASSPGTAPLGEQYF
TRBV18	NA	15	TRBJ2-2	NA	TGTGCCAGCTCAGGTCTCTCGGGGAACACCGGGGAGCTGTTTTTT	CASSGLSGNTGELFF
TRBV11-1	NA	15	TRBJ1-1	NA	TGTGCCAGCAGCCCCCGGGAAGCCTACGACACTGAAGCTTTCTTT	CASSPREAYDTEAFF
TRBV5-1	NA	17	TRBJ2-2	TRBD2	TGCGCCAGCAGCAACCTAGCGGGGGGATATAACACCGGGGAGCTGTTTTTT	CASSNLAGGYNTGELFF
TRBV7-9	NA	13	TRBJ2-5	NA	TGTGCCAGCAGCTTAGACCCTAAGAGGGCCCAGTACTTC	CASSLDPKRAQYF
TRBV10-3	NA	15	TRBJ1-1	NA	TGTGCCATCAGCGGAACCGCCGGACAGAACACTGAAGCTTTCTTT	CAISGTAGQNTEAFF
TRBV9	NA	14	TRBJ2-7	NA	TGTGCCAGCAGCGTAGGCGGGGACTCCTACGAGCAGTACTTC	CASSVGGDSYEQYF
TRBV19	NA	15	TRBJ1-5	TRBD1	TGTGCCAGTAGTATTTTGGACAGGGATAATCAACCCCAGCATTTT	CASSILDRDNQPQHF
TRBV5-4	NA	15	TRBJ2-3	TRBD1	TGTGCCAGCAGCTGGGACAGGGTGAGCACAGATACGCAGTATTTT	CASSWDRVSTDTQYF
TRBV21-1	NA	16	TRBJ2-3	NA	TGTGCCAGCAGCAACCAGACAGGTCGAAGCACAGATACGCAGTATTTT	CASSNQTGRSTDTQYF
TRBV28	NA	14	TRBJ1-2	TRBD1	TGTGCCAGCAGCGATATGGACAGGAGCTATGGCTACACCTTC	CASSDMDRSYGYTF
TRBV7-2	NA	16	TRBJ2-3	NA	TGTGCCAGCAGCACCGCGCCTGCAGGGCTAAGGGATACGCAGTATTTT	CASSTAPAGLRDTQYF
TRBV7-6	NA	16	TRBJ2-7	NA	TGTGCCAGCAGCGCCAAGACAGGAACGCTCTCCTACGAGCAGTACTTC	CASSAKTGTLSYEQYF
TRBV28	NA	18	TRBJ2-3	TRBD1	TGTGCCAGCAGTCGTTCCCTCTACTACCAGGGGGCGGAAGATACGCAGTATTTT	CASSRSLYYQGAEDTQYF
TRBV11-2	NA	14	TRBJ1-1	NA	TGTGCCAGCAGCTGGGATGGGAGGAACACTGAAGCTTTCTTT	CASSWDGRNTEAFF
TRBV12-3/TRBV12-4	NA	13	TRBJ1-5	NA	TGTGCCAGCAGCCCCGGGAACCTTCAGCCCCAGCATTTT	CASSPGNLQPQHF
TRBV27	NA	13	TRBJ2-7	NA	TGTGCCAGCAGTTTTGGAGGGGGGGACGAGCAGTACTTC	CASSFGGGDEQYF
TRBV3-1/TRBV3-2	NA	15	TRBJ2-2	TRBD2	TGTGCCAGCAGCCAAGATCCGGGGGGAGCCGGGGAGCTGTTTTTT	CASSQDPGGAGELFF
TRBV28	once	12	TRBJ1-1	NA	TGTGCCAGCAGTTTATCACAGGGCTGGGCTTTCTTT	CASSLSQGWAFF
TRBV9	NA	14	TRBJ1-4	TRBD1	TGTGCCAGCAGCGTAGGACAGGGAGCTGAAAAACTGTTTTTT	CASSVGQGAEKLFF
TRBV4-1	NA	17	TRBJ2-7	TRBD2	TGCGCCAGCAGCCAAACCTGGACTAGCGGGGGCGGGGACGAGCAGTACTTC	CASSQTWTSGGGDEQYF
TRBV2	NA	13	TRBJ1-1	TRBD1	TGTGCCAGCAGCGGGGACAGGGGGGCTGAAGCTTTCTTT	CASSGDRGAEAFF
TRBV4-1	NA	18	TRBJ2-4	TRBD2	TGCGCCAGCAGCCACGGACTAGCGGGGGGCCGAGCCAAAAACATTCAGTACTTC	CASSHGLAGGRAKNIQYF
TRBV19	NA	16	TRBJ1-5	TRBD1	TGTGCCAGTAGTCCCTGGACAGGGTACAGCAATCAGCCCCAGCATTTT	CASSPWTGYSNQPQHF
TRBV7-8	NA	16	TRBJ1-5	NA	TGTGCCAGCAGCCCCGCAGTGACGGGGAACAATCAGCCCCAGCATTTT	CASSPAVTGNNQPQHF
TRBV7-6	NA	15	TRBJ2-1	TRBD1	TGTGCCAGCAGCCAAGCCGGGACAGGGGGCAATGAGCAGTTCTTC	CASSQAGTGGNEQFF
TRBV30	many	14	TRBJ2-3	NA	TGTGCCTGGAGTCCAGGGGCGCCAGCAGATACGCAGTATTTT	CAWSPGAPADTQYF
TRBV6-5	NA	12	TRBJ1-5	TRBD1	TGTGCCAGCAGTTCCCGGACAGGTCCCCAGCATTTT	CASSSRTGPQHF
TRBV2	NA	20	TRBJ2-5	NA	TGTGCCAGCAGTGAAGCGCTTCCCCTTGGCAGGTCCCCCTCCGCTGAGACCCAGTACTTC	CASSEALPLGRSPSAETQYF
TRBV5-1	NA	17	TRBJ2-3	TRBD1	TGCGCCAGCAGCTTGTCGTTAAGGACAGGGGGGACAGATACGCAGTATTTT	CASSLSLRTGGTDTQYF
TRBV7-7	once	18	TRBJ1-5	NA	TGTGCCAGCAGCTTAGCAGCGGTAAGGGCAAACAGGGTTCAGCCCCAGCATTTT	CASSLAAVRANRVQPQHF
TRBV7-2	NA	15	TRBJ1-2	TRBD1	TGTGCCAGCAGCGAAGGGGACAGGGTAGTTAGTGGCTACACCTTC	CASSEGDRVVSGYTF
TRBV4-1	once	17	TRBJ2-5	NA	TGCGCCAGCAGCCAAGTAACCGCAGGGATTTCATGGGAGACCCAGTACTTC	CASSQVTAGISWETQYF
TRBV29-1	NA	15	TRBJ1-2	TRBD1	TGCAGCGTAAACGGACAGGGGGCAGGAGGGTATGGCTACACCTTC	CSVNGQGAGGYGYTF
TRBV30	NA	14	TRBJ1-3	NA	TGTGCCTGGTCTCCGGGGTTCTCTGGAAACACCATATATTTT	CAWSPGFSGNTIYF
TRBV6-6	NA	17	TRBJ2-4	TRBD2	TGTGCCAGCAGTCGACTAGCGGGGGGGTTAGCCAAAAACATTCAGTACTTC	CASSRLAGGLAKNIQYF
TRBV19	NA	20	TRBJ1-5	TRBD1	TGTGCCAGTAGTATAAGCTTGGACAGGCCTCTTCCGGAAGGCAATCAGCCCCAGCATTTT	CASSISLDRPLPEGNQPQHF
TRBV30	NA	14	TRBJ1-3	NA	TGTGCCTGGCTCCAGACAAGCTCTGGAAACACCATATATTTT	CAWLQTSSGNTIYF
TRBV28	NA	15	TRBJ2-7	TRBD2	TGTGCCAGCACTGCGGGACTAGCGGGGGCCTACGAGCAGTACTTC	CASTAGLAGAYEQYF